The entry below describes one T cell receptor (beta chain). The sample belongs to a study of blood T cell repertoires in COVID-19. Study at large: Samples taken during acute and convalescent COVID-19 were collected in the United States, Italy and Spain. PBMCs, B-cell-depleted T cells, or T cells were the source of the cDNA or gDNA that made up the material.

Per the original data handling: Amplifying reference gene primers gave estimates of nucleated cell counts. The method was immunoSEQ multiplex PCR; TCRdb's version includes in-frame clones alone and lacks a portion of them. D and trimming were read from the DNA, whereas the V and J calls and clone size are those reported in that table. There are roughly 250,000 clones in the sample; approximately 84% occur only once, and 8.6% lies in the top ten. Sequencing was carried out using peripheral blood. The clonotype comes from a human donor in a cohort sampled during active COVID-19.

Written as DNA, the CDR3 is TGTGCCAGCCTTGGGACAGGGGGCCGCAATGAGCAGTTCTTC. It translates to CASLGTGGRNEQFF. The chain carries TRBV28 and TRBJ2-1; 12 bases map to TRBD1. The CDR3 has 14 residues. V lost 8 bases and J lost 6; bases outside the gene matches: 5. Germline CDR1 and CDR2: MDHEN and SYDVKM.